Listed below are T cell receptor beta chains from one sample, sequenced in a study of graft-versus-host responses after intestinal transplantation. The antigens these receptors bind are not known. The method was immunoSEQ multiplex PCR; TCRdb's version includes in-frame clones alone and lacks a portion of them. The sample carries roughly 93,000 clones, less than 95% recorded once. The source material was unstimulated CD8+ T cells sorted from spleen or lymph node cells, sampled before transplant. Receptors originate from a human donor who was the organ donor for an intestinal transplant. CDR3s include the opening cysteine and the closing phenylalanine or tryptophan. Each record gives: V gene, J gene, clone size, D gene, CDR3 protein, CDR3 DNA. A D gene is named only where the DNA matches it firmly. Part of the rows lack a size; the others show once, few, many or a class for expanded clones.

v_gene: TRBV4-1; j_gene: TRBJ1-1; abundance: -; d_gene: -; CDR3aa: CASSQDRAETRPRDTEAFF; CDR3nt: TGCGCCAGCAGCCAAGACAGGGCAGAGACCAGACCCCGGGACACTGAAGCTTTCTTT
v_gene: TRBV9; j_gene: TRBJ2-3; abundance: -; d_gene: -; CDR3aa: CASSVDGLVAASTDTQYF; CDR3nt: TGTGCCAGCAGCGTAGACGGATTGGTAGCGGCTAGCACAGATACGCAGTATTTT
v_gene: TRBV19; j_gene: TRBJ1-5; abundance: -; d_gene: -; CDR3aa: CASSRGLSNQPQHF; CDR3nt: TGTGCCAGTAGTCGAGGACTTAGCAATCAGCCCCAGCATTTT
v_gene: TRBV4-3; j_gene: TRBJ1-5; abundance: once; d_gene: TRBD1; CDR3aa: CASSWDRGSNQPQHF; CDR3nt: TGCGCCAGCAGCTGGGACAGGGGAAGCAATCAGCCCCAGCATTTT
v_gene: TRBV4-3; j_gene: TRBJ2-7; abundance: -; d_gene: -; CDR3aa: CASSPSGNRYEQYF; CDR3nt: TGCGCCAGCAGCCCCTCAGGGAATCGGTACGAGCAGTACTTC
v_gene: TRBV6-5; j_gene: TRBJ2-3; abundance: few; d_gene: TRBD1; CDR3aa: CASSYSQGWGTDTQYF; CDR3nt: TGTGCCAGCAGTTACTCACAGGGGTGGGGCACAGATACGCAGTATTTT
v_gene: TRBV5-4; j_gene: TRBJ2-7; abundance: -; d_gene: -; CDR3aa: CASSSSGNEQYF; CDR3nt: TGTGCCAGCAGCTCTTCAGGCAACGAGCAGTACTTC
v_gene: TRBV20-1; j_gene: TRBJ1-4; abundance: -; d_gene: -; CDR3aa: CSARKEGQLFF; CDR3nt: TGCAGTGCTAGAAAGGAGGGACAACTGTTTTTT
v_gene: TRBV4-1; j_gene: TRBJ2-1; abundance: -; d_gene: TRBD1; CDR3aa: CASSQGDRGAYNEQFF; CDR3nt: TGCGCCAGCAGCCAAGGGGACAGGGGGGCCTACAATGAGCAGTTCTTC
v_gene: TRBV13; j_gene: TRBJ2-1; abundance: -; d_gene: TRBD2; CDR3aa: CASTSGLAVNEQFF; CDR3nt: TGTGCCAGCACCTCCGGACTAGCGGTAAATGAGCAGTTCTTC
v_gene: TRBV5-6; j_gene: TRBJ1-2; abundance: -; d_gene: -; CDR3aa: CASSSEGDYYGYTF; CDR3nt: TGTGCCAGCAGCTCTGAAGGGGATTACTATGGCTACACCTTC
v_gene: TRBV13; j_gene: TRBJ2-1; abundance: -; d_gene: TRBD2; CDR3aa: CASSDGASGVDEQFF; CDR3nt: TGTGCCAGCAGCGACGGTGCTAGCGGGGTGGATGAGCAGTTCTTC